The sequence of this T cell receptor beta chain was determined in a study of cytomegalovirus exposure and HLA in healthy donors. Study results and limitations: In vitro experiments confirmed that three CMV-associated chains were specific for CMV antigens.

The study ran its PCR with 60 Vbeta and 13 Jbeta primers. Profiled with immunoSEQ multiplex PCR; TCRdb holds only in-frame clones, not every one. The sample lists 180,000 or so clones, nearly 80% occurring once. Germline-derived CDR1 and CDR2 are KGHSH and LQKENI. The CDR3 is 16 amino acids. V was trimmed by 4 bases and J by 4 bases, leaving 14 bases between them. On this clone itself: Its antigen is currently unknown.

The receptor was derived from a man in his fifties or sixties in good health and CMV-seropositive. The sample consisted of PBMCs. The chain recombines TRBV18 with TRBJ1-6; possibly TRBD1 for D (5 bases). DNA for the CDR3: TGTGCCAGCTCACTGACGACAGTGATTTATAATTCACCCCTCCACTTT. This translates into CASSLTTVIYNSPLHF.